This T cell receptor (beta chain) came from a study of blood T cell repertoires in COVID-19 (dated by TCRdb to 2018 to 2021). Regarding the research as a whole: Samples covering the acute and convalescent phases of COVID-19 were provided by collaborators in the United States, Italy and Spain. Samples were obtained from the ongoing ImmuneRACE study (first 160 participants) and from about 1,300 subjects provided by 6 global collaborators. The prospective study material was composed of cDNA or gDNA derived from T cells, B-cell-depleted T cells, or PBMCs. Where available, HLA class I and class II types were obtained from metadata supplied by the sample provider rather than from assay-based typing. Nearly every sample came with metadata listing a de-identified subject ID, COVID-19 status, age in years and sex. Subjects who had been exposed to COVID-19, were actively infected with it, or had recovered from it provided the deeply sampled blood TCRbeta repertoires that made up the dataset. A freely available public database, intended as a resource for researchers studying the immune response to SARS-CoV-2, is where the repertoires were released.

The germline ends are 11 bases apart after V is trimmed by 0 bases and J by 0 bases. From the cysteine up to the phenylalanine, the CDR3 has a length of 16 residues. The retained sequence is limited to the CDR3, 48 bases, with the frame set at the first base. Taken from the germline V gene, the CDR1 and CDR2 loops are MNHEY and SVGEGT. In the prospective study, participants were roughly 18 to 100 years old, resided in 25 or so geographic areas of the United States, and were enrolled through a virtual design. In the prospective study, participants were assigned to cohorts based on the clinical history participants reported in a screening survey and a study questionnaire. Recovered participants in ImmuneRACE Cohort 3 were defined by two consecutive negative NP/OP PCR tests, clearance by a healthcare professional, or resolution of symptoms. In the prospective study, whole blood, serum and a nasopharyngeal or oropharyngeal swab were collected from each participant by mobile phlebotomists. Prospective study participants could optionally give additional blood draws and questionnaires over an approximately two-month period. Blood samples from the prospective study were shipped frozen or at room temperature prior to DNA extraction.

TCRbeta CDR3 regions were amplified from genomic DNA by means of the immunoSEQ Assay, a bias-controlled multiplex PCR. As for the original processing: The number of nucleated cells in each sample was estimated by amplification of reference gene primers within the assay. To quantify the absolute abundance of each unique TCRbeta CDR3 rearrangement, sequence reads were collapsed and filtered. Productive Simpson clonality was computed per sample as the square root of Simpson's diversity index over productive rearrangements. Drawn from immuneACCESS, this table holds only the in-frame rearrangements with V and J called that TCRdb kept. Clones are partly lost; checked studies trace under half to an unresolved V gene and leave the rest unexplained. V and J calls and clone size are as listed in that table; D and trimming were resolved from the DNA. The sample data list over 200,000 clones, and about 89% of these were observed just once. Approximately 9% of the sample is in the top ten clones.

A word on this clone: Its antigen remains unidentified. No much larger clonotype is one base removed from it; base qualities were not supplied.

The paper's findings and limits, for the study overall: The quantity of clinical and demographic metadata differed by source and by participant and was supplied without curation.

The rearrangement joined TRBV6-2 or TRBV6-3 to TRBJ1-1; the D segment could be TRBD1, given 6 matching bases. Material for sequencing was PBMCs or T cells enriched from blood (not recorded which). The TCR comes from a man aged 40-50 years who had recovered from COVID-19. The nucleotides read TGTGCCAGCAGTTACTCACACAGGGCGCTGAACACTGAAGCTTTCTTT. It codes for CASSYSHRALNTEAFF.